The rows below give T cell receptor beta chains drawn from one sample of a study of T cells after yellow fever vaccination. TCRdb reprocessed the 5' RACE reads via MiXCR and lists one record per CDR3 protein. Of fewer than 100,000 distinct CDR3 sequences listed, 7.5% to 10% were seen once; the top ten hold approximately 15%. The material was CD8+ T cells not binding an NS4B(214-222) dextramer, sorted from PBMCs, obtained less than 18 days after the first yellow fever vaccination. The receptors come from a man aged 18 to 30 who received the YFV17D yellow fever vaccine. CDR3s leave out the opening cysteine and the closing phenylalanine or tryptophan. The D gene is left open where the match is weak.

TRBJ1-1 | NA | TRBV12-3/TRBV12-4 | ASGGREAF
TRBJ1-1 | TRBD1 | TRBV7-2 | ASSPGQGLNTEAF
TRBJ2-7 | NA | TRBV12-3/TRBV12-4 | ASSPGRSYSYEQY
TRBJ2-1 | NA | TRBV7-2 | ASSPPGATEQF
TRBJ2-1 | TRBD1 | TRBV11-1 | ASSSLGKTGEVNYNEQF
TRBJ2-7 | NA | TRBV29-1 | SVEEGETYEQY
TRBJ2-2 | NA | TRBV20-1 | SARDSSAGELF
TRBJ1-2 | TRBD1 | TRBV7-9 | ASSPDRNYGYT
TRBJ2-2 | NA | TRBV4-2 | ASSQEGTPRELF
TRBJ2-3 | TRBD1 | TRBV25-1 | ASSDNQGGWTDTQY
TRBJ2-1 | NA | TRBV5-6 | ASSLGVYEQF
TRBJ1-1 | NA | TRBV12-3/TRBV12-4 | ASSFGGEAF
TRBJ2-3 | NA | TRBV12-3/TRBV12-4 | ASLHLEVADTQY
TRBJ1-2 | NA | TRBV13 | ASSLEWSGYT
TRBJ2-7 | NA | TRBV6-5 | ASSYSLGETYEQY
TRBJ2-7 | NA | TRBV20-1 | SANSVLSSYEQY
TRBJ2-3 | NA | TRBV28 | ASSLGDLRTDTQY
TRBJ2-1 | NA | TRBV27 | ASSFGAYSYNEQF
TRBJ2-2 | TRBD2 | TRBV7-9 | ASGDVSGGDTGELF
TRBJ1-1 | TRBD1 | TRBV12-3/TRBV12-4 | ASRGQKAF
TRBJ2-5 | NA | TRBV5-6 | ASSLEASVGETQY
TRBJ2-2 | TRBD2 | TRBV9 | ASSVTSGTNTGELF
TRBJ1-2 | NA | TRBV15 | ATSRDLGGTYGYT
TRBJ1-4 | NA | TRBV4-1 | ASSQEGTRNEKLF
TRBJ2-1 | NA | TRBV12-3/TRBV12-4 | ASTHYNEQF
TRBJ2-2 | TRBD1 | TRBV12-3/TRBV12-4 | ASLDRVDTGELF
TRBJ1-1 | NA | TRBV12-3/TRBV12-4 | ASTAPPGNTEAF
TRBJ2-1 | TRBD1 | TRBV7-9 | ASRPDRGFYNEQF
TRBJ1-2 | NA | TRBV30 | AWSPPSDYGYT
TRBJ2-1 | TRBD2 | TRBV19 | ASSGTSGDYNEQF
TRBJ2-3 | NA | TRBV4-1 | ASPRDGDGVFLGMAPADTQY
TRBJ2-3 | TRBD2 | TRBV5-1 | ASSFGLAGTDTQY
TRBJ2-5 | NA | TRBV7-9 | ASSPWTASQETQY
TRBJ1-1 | TRBD1 | TRBV27 | ASSDRGGEAF
TRBJ2-2 | NA | TRBV5-6 | ASKLGFGGELF
TRBJ1-2 | NA | TRBV11-2 | ASSSSSYGYT
TRBJ2-5 | NA | TRBV30 | AWSETQETQY
TRBJ2-5 | TRBD2 | TRBV4-1 | ASSPSGGAGAETQY
TRBJ2-1 | NA | TRBV12-3/TRBV12-4 | ASTWGSSYNEQF
TRBJ1-2 | TRBD1 | TRBV6-6 | ASSYGQGGGYT
TRBJ2-1 | TRBD2 | TRBV29-1 | SVEGGGVYNEQF
TRBJ2-1 | NA | TRBV24-1 | ATSEGWGYNEQF
TRBJ2-1 | NA | TRBV7-6 | ASSLAGEGYEQF
TRBJ1-5 | NA | TRBV5-5 | ASTPGRVGPQH
TRBJ1-1 | TRBD1 | TRBV2 | ASSQGQLINTEAF